Below, 21 T cell receptor beta chains from the same sample are listed, as sequenced in a study of T cells in Graves' hyperthyroidism and ophthalmopathy. Amplification yielded TCR beta CDR3 regions, with RNA transcripts as the source. RT-PCR in the first round (using the HTBI primer set) targeted the TCR CDR3. A single record per CDR3 protein comes from TCRdb applying MiXCR to the multiplex PCR reads. The table lists over 700,000 distinct CDR3 sequences, 30% to 40% of them singletons. Sequencing was carried out using blood. Every receptor here comes from a middle-aged woman with Graves' hyperthyroidism.

This rearrangement joins TRBV9 to TRBJ2-5; TRBD2 matches 7 bases. Germline V gives CDR1 SGDLS, CDR2 YYNGEE. With V trimmed by 5 bases and J by 5 bases, 12 bases remained unmatched. The CDR3 sequence is 15 residues long. CDR3 amino acids: CASSSVSGKRETQYF. DNA of the CDR3: TGTGCCAGCAGTTCGGTGAGCGGGAAACGGGAGACCCAGTACTTC.

This clonotype was picked up a small number of times. V and J are TRBV7-2 and TRBJ1-1; 7 nucleotides align to TRBD1. This CDR3 comprises 18 residues. Germline V gene data show CDR1 as SGHTA and CDR2 as FQGNSA. The junction had 18 bases not matched to a gene; V was cut back by 3 bases and J by 5 bases. The CDR3, as DNA: TGTGCCAGCAGCTTTGTACAGGGGATCCTTGTCGGATTGACTGAAGCTTTCTTT. Amino acids: CASSFVQGILVGLTEAFF.

This clonotype was counted many times. The CDR3 protein is CATSRDLTRIETQYF. The DNA of the CDR3 is TGTGCCACCAGCAGAGATCTGACTAGAATCGAGACCCAGTACTTC. This rearrangement joins TRBV15 to TRBJ2-5, with D perhaps TRBD2 (6 bases). Trimming removed 0 bases from V and 5 bases from J, with 13 bases in between. The CDR3 consists of 15 residues. The germline gives CDR1 LNHNV, CDR2 YYDKDF (reference sequence). The variable domain in full, completed from reference TRBV15 and TRBJ2-5, reads DAMVIQNPRYQVTQFGKPVTLSCSQTLNHNVMYWYQQKSSQAPKLLFHYYDKDFNNEADTPDNFQSRRPNTSFCFLDIRSPGLGDTAMYLCATSRDLTRIETQYFGPGTRLLVL.

This chain connects TRBV7-3 to TRBJ2-7; maybe TRBD2 (6 bases). Germline lookup yields CDR1 SGHTA and CDR2 FQGTGA. V shed 2 bases and J shed 7 bases, with 15 bases lying between them. The CDR3 loop spans 14 amino acids. The CDR3 DNA is TGTGCCAGCAGCTTAGGGGGGACCTATCGGGAGCAGTACTTC. This codes for CASSLGGTYREQYF.

This clonotype came up a few times. The chain is built from TRBV12-3 or TRBV12-4 and TRBJ2-5, with 7 nucleotides matching TRBD1. The CDR3 is 14 residues long. With 4 bases clipped from V and 1 base from J, the junction kept 3 bases outside the gene matches. The CDR3 DNA follows: TGTGCCAGCAGTTCACAGGGGATCCAAGAGACCCAGTACTTC. The encoded protein is CASSSQGIQETQYF.

In this sample, this clonotype turned up many times. The rearrangement joins TRBV4-3 to TRBJ1-2; the D is unclear. Per germline, CDR1 LGHNA and CDR2 YSLEER. CDR3 length: 16 residues. V lost 0 bases to trimming and J lost 3 bases, with 14 bases between them. The CDR3 DNA is TGCGCCAGCAGCCAAGAAAGGGAAAGGGAGGACTATGGCTACACCTTC. Its translation is CASSQEREREDYGYTF.

Notes on this clonotype: Compared with germline, one end of the junction differs, possibly owing to a read error. In nucleotides, the CDR3 is TGTGCCGGCAGCGCGAGTTGGGGGGTAACCGGGGAGCTGTTTTTT. It codes for CAGSASWGVTGELFF. This chain joins TRBV7-9 and TRBJ2-2; D is perhaps TRBD2 (6 bases). The CDR3 spans 15 residues. The germline V gene encodes CDR1 SEHNR and CDR2 FQNEAQ (reference sequence).

A single count supports this clonotype. The chain recombines TRBV9 with TRBJ2-1; D gene unclear. CDR1 is SGDLS and CDR2 is YYNGEE in the germline V gene. The CDR3 covers 15 residues. Trimming stripped 4 bases from V and 7 bases from J, with 18 bases between. The CDR3: CASSPPFVGKNEQFF. In DNA form, the CDR3 reads TGTGCCAGCAGCCCTCCTTTTGTGGGGAAGAATGAGCAGTTCTTC. The whole variable domain, remainder taken from reference TRBV9 and TRBJ2-1, is DSGVTQTPKHLITATGQRVTLRCSPRSGDLSVYWYQQSLDQGLQFLIQYYNGEERAKGNILERFSAQQFPDLHSELNLSSLELGDSALYFCASSPPFVGKNEQFFGPGTRLTVL.

The rearrangement uses TRBV11-1 and TRBJ1-1; D gene unclear. Germline CDR1 SGHAT, CDR2 FQDESV (reference sequence). The CDR3 contains 13 residues. Trimming took 11 bases from V and 1 from J, leaving 14 bases between them. This CDR3 reads CAWSPGSNTEAFF. The DNA of the CDR3 is TGTGCCTGGTCCCCAGGCTCGAACACTGAAGCTTTCTTT. The complete variable domain, with remaining parts taken from reference TRBV11-1 and TRBJ1-1, reads EAEVAQSPRYKITEKSQAVAFWCDPISGHATLYWYRQILGQGPELLVQFQDESVVDDSQLPKDRFSAERLKGVDSTLKIQPAELGDSAMYLCAWSPGSNTEAFFGQGTRLTVV.

This clonotype was detected many times. This chain links TRBV13 with TRBJ1-6, with 7 nucleotides matching TRBD1. V lost 6 bases and J lost 10; bases outside the gene matches: 15. Per the germline V gene, CDR1 is PRHDT and CDR2 is FYEKMQ (reference sequence). This CDR3 has 16 amino acids. Written as DNA, the CDR3 is TGTGCCAGCAGACGAGGGGGCCGGGGAAGGGCCTCACCCCTCCACTTT. This encodes CASRRGGRGRASPLHF.

As for this clonotype: A much bigger clone sits one base away, suggesting this may be a read error. The gene calls are TRBV6-5 and TRBJ1-5; unclear D gene. V lost 5 bases and J lost 5, with 10 bases in between. CDR3 size: 13 residues. Germline V CDR1 and CDR2: MNHEY, SVGAGI. In DNA, the CDR3 is TGTGCCAGCAGTGATTTGGGATATCAGCCCCAGCATTTT. Protein product: CASSDLGYQPQHF.

This chain uses TRBV5-1 with TRBJ1-5, with D maybe TRBD1 (6 bases). Per germline, CDR1 SGHRS and CDR2 YFSETQ. The CDR3 runs to 22 residues. V was trimmed by 4 bases and J by 7 bases, leaving 39 bases between them. CDR3 sequence reads: CASSPVAGASRTWVPVGQPQHF. Here the CDR3 DNA reads TGCGCCAGCAGCCCCGTAGCGGGGGCGTCACGCACTTGGGTGCCGGTGGGCCAGCCCCAGCATTTT.

The rearrangement links TRBV13 to TRBJ1-2; 7 bases match TRBD1. The germline CDR1 and CDR2 sequences are PRHDT and FYEKMQ (reference sequence). The junction had 7 bases not matched to a gene; V was cut back by 5 bases and J by 4 bases. The CDR3 is made up of 14 amino acids. The CDR3 DNA sequence: TGTGCCAGCAGCGAAGGGACAGAAGTCTATGGCTACACCTTC. Its translation is CASSEGTEVYGYTF.

This clonotype was recorded a few times. The chain has TRBV18 and TRBJ1-1; no definite D call. V was cut by 6 bases and J by 7 bases, with 9 bases left in between. This CDR3 region has 11 residues. The germline V gene encodes CDR1 KGHSH and CDR2 LQKENI. The CDR3 sequence is CASSSRVEAFF. As DNA, the CDR3 is TGTGCCAGCTCGTCACGCGTTGAAGCTTTCTTT.

This chain joins TRBV10-3 and TRBJ1-1, with D unclear. The CDR3 is 15 residues long. The germline V gene has CDR1 ENHRY and CDR2 SYGVKD. V was trimmed by 5 bases and J by 1 base, leaving 14 bases between them. CDR3 in DNA: TGTGCCATCAGTCGCCGACAATGGAAGAACACTGAAGCTTTCTTT. Translating gives CAISRRQWKNTEAFF.

In its sample, this clonotype was seen many times. The chain employs TRBV7-6 and TRBJ1-3, with D possibly being TRBD1 (6 bases). The V end lost 5 bases, the J end lost 1 base, and 12 bases lay between the germline ends. The CDR3 extends over 15 amino acids. The V gene's germline CDR1 is SGHVS and CDR2 FNYEAQ. CDR3 nucleotide sequence: TGTGCCAGCAGCCCCCAACAGGGATCTGGAAACACCATATATTTT. Protein product: CASSPQQGSGNTIYF.

This clonotype was observed once. The chain uses TRBV10-3 and TRBJ2-3, with D perhaps matching TRBD1 (8 bases). The CDR3 length is 14 residues. CDR1 and CDR2 (germline): ENHRY, SYGVKD. Trimming took off 10 bases at V and 3 bases at J, with 17 bases between the two ends. CDR3 coding DNA: TGTGCCACCTCAGGACAGGGAGGGACAGATACGCAGTATTTT. Translating it yields CATSGQGGTDTQYF.

This clonotype has ten or more counts. V usage is TRBV11-3 and J usage is TRBJ1-2; D call uncertain. Between the trimmed V and J ends, which lost 1 base and 8 bases, there was a span of 11 bases. CDR1 is SGHNT, CDR2 YENEEA, per germline. This CDR3 is 13 amino acids long. The CDR3, as DNA: TGTGCCAGCAGCTTAGCCGTCGAAAGGGGCTACACCTTC. Translated, it gives CASSLAVERGYTF.

The chain has TRBV20-1 and TRBJ2-5; D is perhaps TRBD2 (7 bases). V gave up 6 bases and J gave up 4 bases, with 18 bases separating them. The CDR3 extends over 14 amino acids. Germline CDR1 is DFQATT and CDR2 is SNEGSKA (reference sequence). The CDR3 DNA is TGCAGTGCAAAACGGGGGGCCGGGGGAGAGACCCAGTACTTC. Its protein is CSAKRGAGGETQYF.

Concerning this clonotype: This may be a read error: a much more frequent sequence differs by one nucleotide. The rearrangement uses TRBV25-1 and TRBJ1-1, with D maybe TRBD1 (6 bases). V was pared by 8 bases and J by 3 bases, with 10 bases between. This CDR3 comprises 12 residues. From germline, CDR1 is MGHDK and CDR2 SYGVNS. CDR3 region: CASGSGDTEAFF. CDR3 sequence (DNA): TGTGCCAGCGGGTCAGGGGACACTGAAGCTTTCTTT. The full variable domain, completed using reference TRBV25-1 and TRBJ1-1, is EADIYQTPRYLVIGTGKKITLECSQTMGHDKMYWYQQDPGMELHLIHYSYGVNSTEKGDLSSESTVSRIRTEHFPLTLESARPSHTSQYLCASGSGDTEAFFGQGTRLTVV.

The chain combines TRBV19 with TRBJ2-2; maybe TRBD2 (5 bases). Germline V CDR1 and CDR2: LNHDA, SQIVND (reference sequence). Between the trimmed V and J ends, which lost 7 bases and 5 bases, there was a span of 11 bases. The CDR3 is made up of 13 amino acids. The CDR3 sequence is CASKKGGTGELFF. DNA of the CDR3: TGTGCCAGTAAAAAGGGCGGGACCGGGGAGCTGTTTTTT.